The 15 T cell receptor beta chains below all came from one sample that was sequenced in a study of post-analysis software for immune sequencing data. Study-wide results and caveats: Patients used five TRBV segments, including TRBV5-6, TRBV5-1 and TRBV20-1, more often than controls.

Built from TCR beta cDNA, the libraries had unique molecular identifiers in them. TCRdb passed the PCR reads through MiXCR, listing each CDR3 protein once. Of about 500,000 distinct CDR3 sequences listed, roughly 45% were seen once; the top ten hold 9.5% to 13%. Antigen specificity for these receptors is unknown. Sequenced material: blood. The source of these receptors is a girl aged 5-17 years with multiple sclerosis.

This rearrangement joins TRBV5-1 to TRBJ1-3; D unclear. CDR1 and CDR2 from the germline V gene are SGHRS and YFSETQ. The V end lost 0 bases, the J end lost 0 bases, and 7 bases lay between the germline ends. CDR3 length equals 15 residues. Here the CDR3 DNA reads TGCGCCAGCAGCTTGGGCCCGTTCTCTGGAAACACCATATATTTT. It codes for CASSLGPFSGNTIYF. Drawing the rest from reference TRBV5-1 and TRBJ1-3, the complete variable domain is KAGVTQTPRYLIKTRGQQVTLSCSPISGHRSVSWYQQTPGQGLQFLFEYFSETQRNKGNFPGRFSGRQFSNSRSEMNVSTLELGDSALYLCASSLGPFSGNTIYFGEGSWLTVV.

The chain carries TRBV24-1 and TRBJ2-4; D perhaps matches TRBD1 (6 bases). Trimming left V 9 bases short and J 13 bases short, with 15 bases between. Germline V gene sequence: CDR1 KGHDR, CDR2 SFDVKD. The CDR3 has 11 amino acids. CDR3: CATSDRVEQYF. CDR3 DNA sequence: TGTGCCACCTCGGACAGAGTTGAGCAGTACTTC.

The J gene is TRBJ1-2, the V gene TRBV12-3 or TRBV12-4; D may be TRBD1 (5 bases). V lost 6 bases and J lost 8, with 22 bases in between. The CDR3 sequence is 15 residues long. The CDR3 is CASSHTMDTREGYTF. As DNA, the CDR3 is TGTGCCAGCAGCCACACTATGGACACCCGGGAGGGCTACACCTTC.

This clonotype showed up just a few times. The rearrangement links TRBV28 to TRBJ2-3; maybe TRBD2 (6 bases). Per the germline V gene, CDR1 is MDHEN and CDR2 is SYDVKM. CDR3 length equals 17 residues. Trimming shortened V by 6 bases and J by 0 bases, and 19 bases separated the two germline ends. CDR3 residues: CASSHTQRRGSTDTQYF. CDR3 sequence (DNA): TGTGCCAGCAGCCACACCCAACGGCGGGGCAGCACAGATACGCAGTATTTT.

J is TRBJ2-1 and V is TRBV12-3 or TRBV12-4; 8 nucleotides match TRBD1. This CDR3 is 12 amino acids long. With 10 bases clipped from V and 14 bases from J, the junction kept 13 bases outside the gene matches. CDR3 bases: TGTGCCACGTCTTCCGGGACAGGCGAGGAGTTCTTC. It encodes CATSSGTGEEFF.

This clonotype was picked up a small number of times. The chain carries TRBV6-5 and TRBJ2-3; tentative D call: TRBD1 (5 bases). Germline assignment: CDR1 MNHEY and CDR2 SVGAGI. Trimming pared 6 bases from V and 0 bases from J, leaving 10 bases between. This CDR3 has 14 amino acids. The CDR3 region is CASRSGFSTDTQYF. Written as DNA, the CDR3 is TGTGCCAGCAGGTCAGGGTTTAGCACAGATACGCAGTATTTT.

The V gene is TRBV21-1, the J gene TRBJ1-5; TRBD1 is the table's D call, not checked against the DNA. TRBV21-1 is reported as a pseudogene. CDR3 size: 15 residues. The CDR3 DNA is TGTGCCAGCAGCAACGGGACAAGACCTGATCAGCCCCAGCATTTT. Amino acid sequence: CASSNGTRPDQPQHF.

The V gene is TRBV20-1, the J gene TRBJ2-5; perhaps TRBD2 as D (6 bases). Germline V lookup: CDR1 DFQATT, CDR2 SNEGSKA (reference sequence). The CDR3 is 14 residues long. Deletions cut 1 base from V and 5 bases from J, with 14 bases between. The CDR3, as DNA: TGCAGTGCTAGAGGGAGTCGGGAGATGGAGACCCAGTACTTC. This codes for CSARGSREMETQYF.

This chain links TRBV27 with TRBJ2-1; 8 bases match TRBD2. This CDR3 is built from 15 residues. V lost 4 bases and J lost 4; bases outside the gene matches: 6. Looked up from germline, CDR1 is MNHEY and CDR2 is SMNVEV (reference sequence). Here the CDR3 DNA reads TGTGCCAGCAGTTATAATAGCGGGGCGTACAATGAGCAGTTCTTC. Translating gives CASSYNSGAYNEQFF.

This chain uses TRBV20-1 with TRBJ2-5; 8 nucleotides match TRBD2. Losses at the gene ends were 5 bases for V and 3 bases for J; bases not matched to a gene: 11. This CDR3 is 15 amino acids long. The germline gives CDR1 DFQATT, CDR2 SNEGSKA (reference sequence). Here the CDR3 reads CSAQSVPAGEETQYF. In nucleotides, the CDR3 is TGCAGTGCTCAGAGCGTACCAGCGGGGGAAGAGACCCAGTACTTC.

The V and J genes are TRBV6-5 and TRBJ1-6, with 7 bases aligning to TRBD1. V shed 6 bases, J shed 7 bases, and the junction held 12 bases outside the gene matches. The germline CDR1 and CDR2 sequences are MNHEY and SVGAGI. The CDR3 length is 16 residues. The CDR3 here is CASRTRQGSVNSPLHF. For the CDR3, the DNA is TGTGCCAGCAGGACCCGACAGGGATCTGTGAATTCACCCCTCCACTTT.

The chain recombines TRBV7-9 with TRBJ2-1; 9 bases map to TRBD2. J lost 5 bases, V lost 3 bases, and 5 bases had no gene match. The CDR3 extends over 15 amino acids. Per the germline V gene, CDR1 is SEHNR and CDR2 is FQNEAQ (reference sequence). The CDR3: CASSFGSGSHNEQFF. The CDR3 DNA reads as TGTGCCAGCAGCTTCGGTAGCGGGAGTCACAATGAGCAGTTCTTC. The full variable domain, completed using reference TRBV7-9 and TRBJ2-1, is DTGVSQNPRHKITKRGQNVTFRCDPISEHNRLYWYRQTLGQGPEFLTYFQNEAQLEKSRLLSDRFSAERPKGSFSTLEIQRTEQGDSAMYLCASSFGSGSHNEQFFGPGTRLTVL.

V gene TRBV20-1 combines with J gene TRBJ2-7; D not certain. Germline lookup yields CDR1 DFQATT and CDR2 SNEGSKA (reference sequence). The CDR3 extends over 12 amino acids. V was trimmed by 1 base and J by 3 bases, leaving 7 bases between them. The CDR3: CSARGWGYEQYF. CDR3 DNA sequence: TGCAGTGCTAGAGGATGGGGCTACGAGCAGTACTTC.

The chain is built from TRBV5-8 and TRBJ2-1; perhaps TRBD1 as D (5 bases). This CDR3 contains 14 residues. V was pared by 4 bases and J by 2 bases, with 10 bases between. CDR1 and CDR2 (germline): SGHTS, YDEGEE. CDR3 sequence: CASSRGQTYNEQFF. In DNA, the CDR3 is TGTGCCAGCAGCCGTGGACAAACCTACAATGAGCAGTTCTTC.

V usage is TRBV6-5 and J usage is TRBJ2-3; 7 positions agree with TRBD2. CDR1 and CDR2 from the germline V gene are MNHEY and SVGAGI. This CDR3 is 17 amino acids long. V was pared by 4 bases and J by 0 bases, with 10 bases of the junction left unmatched. DNA for the CDR3: TGTGCCAGCAGTTCCATCCGGACTAGTCCTAGCACAGATACGCAGTATTTT. This sequence encodes CASSSIRTSPSTDTQYF.